This T cell receptor (beta chain) was recovered during a study of cytomegalovirus exposure and HLA in healthy donors. The study, taken as a whole, reports: When analyzed later, a missense DCLRE1C variant was found to be linked to TCR beta V- and J-gene trimming. The investigators catalogued some 160 TCR beta chains as cytomegalovirus-associated. Reportedly, fewer N-insertions than the roughly 700-donor mean appeared in an Asian-associated ancestry cluster in a later analysis.

Unrecorded immune exposure was likely among donors, who were nominally healthy when sampled. Vbeta (60) and Jbeta (13) primers were used in the PCR. Assay used: immunoSEQ multiplex PCR; TCRdb lists only in-frame clones, some missing. The repertoire includes approximately 97,000 clones, roughly 79% of them detected once, and over 4% sits in the top ten. Trimming pared 3 bases from V and 4 bases from J, leaving 5 bases between. The CDR3 loop spans 12 amino acids. Germline-derived CDR1 and CDR2 are ENHRY and SYGVKD. Points on this clone: Its antigen is still unknown.

Specimen: PBMCs. This receptor was taken from a woman aged 70-85 years in good health and CMV-seropositive. The gene calls are TRBV10-3 and TRBJ2-3; D gene uncertain. The CDR3 region has the DNA TGTGCCATCAGTGACACGGCAGATACGCAGTATTTT. Translating gives CAISDTADTQYF.